This is a list of T cell receptor beta chains from one sample in a study of PD-1 blockade in mismatch repair-deficient tumors. Sequencing was performed with immunoSEQ multiplex PCR; in TCRdb, only in-frame clones are kept and a portion is missing. The table records some 10,000 clones, 80% to 95% of them present only once. No antigens are known for them. Material: cells cultured in vitro, obtained from a patient treated with pembrolizumab. The origin of the receptors is an adult with mismatch repair-deficient cancer. Each CDR3 is given with its conserved first and last residue. The D gene is left open where the match is weak. The size entry is marked missing in some rows and otherwise reads once, few, many or a size class.

v_gene	abundance	d_gene	j_gene	CDR3aa	CDR3nt
TRBV30	-	-	TRBJ2-3	CAWGSGEWYPDTQYF	TGTGCCTGGGGGTCGGGGGAGTGGTATCCAGATACGCAGTATTTT
TRBV20-1	-	-	TRBJ2-7	CSASKTGEQYF	TGCAGTGCTAGTAAGACGGGAGAGCAGTACTTC
TRBV4-1	-	-	TRBJ2-1	CASNDLGNEQFF	TGCGCCAGCAACGACCTAGGCAATGAGCAGTTCTTC
TRBV5-1	-	-	TRBJ2-3	CASSLASTDTQYF	TGCGCCAGCAGCTTGGCTAGCACAGATACGCAGTATTTT
TRBV7-3	-	-	TRBJ2-1	CASSPQGPNNEQFF	TGTGCCAGCAGCCCACAGGGTCCGAACAATGAGCAGTTCTTC
TRBV19	-	TRBD1	TRBJ2-5	CASSPTPGTGVEETQYF	TGTGCCAGTAGTCCGACCCCCGGGACAGGGGTTGAAGAGACCCAGTACTTC
TRBV5-1	-	TRBD1	TRBJ2-3	CASSLEGGPDTQYF	TGCGCCAGCAGCTTGGAAGGGGGCCCAGATACGCAGTATTTT
TRBV20-1	-	-	TRBJ1-2	CSAGGGYGYTF	TGCAGTGCGGGCGGGGGGTATGGCTACACCTTC
TRBV28	-	-	TRBJ2-7	CASSLGARVGYEQYF	TGTGCCAGCAGTTTAGGGGCCAGGGTGGGCTACGAGCAGTACTTC
TRBV28	-	-	TRBJ1-5	CGMSTLSTQPQHF	TGTGGTATGTCCACCCTTAGTACTCAGCCCCAGCATTTT
TRBV27	-	TRBD1	TRBJ1-2	CASSSAGTAPNYGYTF	TGTGCCAGCAGTTCAGCCGGGACAGCCCCTAACTATGGCTACACCTTC
TRBV5-1	few	TRBD1	TRBJ1-2	CASSLARTGGFNYGYTF	TGCGCCAGCAGCTTGGCAAGGACAGGGGGCTTTAACTATGGCTACACCTTC
TRBV27	-	TRBD2	TRBJ2-7	CARSPSGRAEMGYEQYF	TGTGCCAGGTCTCCTAGCGGGAGGGCCGAAATGGGCTACGAGCAGTACTTC
TRBV7-3	-	-	TRBJ2-7	CASSLMPGVYEQYF	TGTGCCAGCAGCTTAATGCCAGGGGTTTACGAGCAGTACTTC
TRBV7-3	-	-	TRBJ2-5	CASSSDPADETQYF	TGTGCCAGCAGCTCCGATCCGGCGGACGAGACCCAGTACTTC
TRBV30	-	-	TRBJ2-7	CAGRTGVYEQYF	TGTGCCGGAAGGACTGGCGTCTACGAGCAGTACTTC
TRBV7-9	once	-	TRBJ1-2	CASSQDGLYGYTF	TGTGCCAGCAGTCAGGACGGGCTCTATGGCTACACCTTC
TRBV14	-	-	TRBJ1-6	CASSHGGYNSPLHF	TGTGCCAGCAGCCACGGGGGGTATAATTCACCCCTCCACTTT
TRBV10-3	-	TRBD1	TRBJ1-1	CAISRDRGNTEAFF	TGTGCCATCAGTAGGGACAGGGGAAACACTGAAGCTTTCTTT
TRBV27	-	-	TRBJ1-2	CASSPMPVNYGYTF	TGTGCCAGCAGTCCCATGCCAGTAAACTATGGCTACACCTTC
TRBV28	-	TRBD1	TRBJ1-4	CATATGGNNEKLFF	TGTGCCACTGCTACAGGGGGCAATAATGAAAAACTGTTTTTT
TRBV5-1	-	-	TRBJ2-1	CASSLDGNEQFF	TGCGCCAGCAGCTTGGATGGGAATGAGCAGTTCTTC
TRBV7-2	-	-	TRBJ2-3	CASSPYTDTQYF	TGTGCCAGCAGCCCCTACACAGATACGCAGTATTTT
TRBV5-6	-	-	TRBJ1-1	CASSLAGVRTEAFF	TGTGCCAGCAGCTTGGCGGGGGTAAGGACTGAAGCTTTCTTT
TRBV19	-	-	TRBJ2-1	CPLMIPGEQFF	TGTCCCCTTATGATTCCGGGTGAGCAGTTCTTC
TRBV28	-	-	TRBJ1-3	CASRPRGGGNTIYF	TGTGCCAGCAGGCCCCGAGGAGGGGGAAACACCATATATTTT
TRBV6-5	-	-	TRBJ2-5	CASSSPHGTSQETQYF	TGTGCCAGCAGTTCTCCTCACGGGACAAGTCAAGAGACCCAGTACTTC
TRBV28	-	-	TRBJ2-7	CAFGSAGRGEQYF	TGTGCCTTTGGGAGCGCCGGCAGGGGCGAGCAGTACTTC
TRBV7-6	-	TRBD2	TRBJ2-7	CASSSEAGGLTNYEQYF	TGTGCCAGCAGCTCCGAAGCGGGAGGGCTTACCAACTACGAGCAGTACTTC
TRBV2	-	-	TRBJ1-5	CATSSRDGDQPQHF	TGTGCCACCTCCTCTCGGGACGGCGATCAGCCCCAGCATTTT